Below are 5 T cell receptor beta chains sequenced from a single sample in a study of T cell responses to AZD1222 COVID-19 vaccine. The data were produced by immunoSEQ multiplex PCR, yet TCRdb's version contains in-frame clones alone and is incomplete. Of about 44,000 clones in the sample, 83% were seen once. The sample in question was peripheral blood, obtained on day 0 of AZD1222 vaccination. The receptors shown here come from an adult in good health.

The J gene is TRBJ1-1, the V gene TRBV28; TRBD1 aligns across 8 bases. The length of the CDR3 is 15 residues. Germline V lookup: CDR1 MDHEN, CDR2 SYDVKM. Germline trimming cut 5 bases from V and 3 bases from J; bases unmatched to any gene: 8. Written as DNA, the CDR3 is TGTGCCAGCAGTCCCGGGACAGGCAGGGACACTGAAGCTTTCTTT. Protein: CASSPGTGRDTEAFF.

V is TRBV11-2 and J is TRBJ2-3; 11 bases agree with TRBD2. The CDR3 has 16 residues. CDR1 and CDR2 (germline): SGHAT, FQNNGV. The V and J ends lost 4 bases and 4 bases, in that order; junction bases with no gene match: 7. CDR3 region: CASSSLAGGWSDTQYF. CDR3 DNA: TGTGCCAGCAGCTCCTTAGCGGGGGGGTGGTCAGATACGCAGTATTTT.

The chain combines TRBV25-1 with TRBJ2-6; TRBD1 might be the D (5 bases). CDR3 size: 15 residues. V shed 10 bases and J shed 4 bases, with 17 bases lying between them. CDR1 MGHDK and CDR2 SYGVNS come from the germline V gene. CDR3 sequence (DNA): TGTGCCACCATCGACAGCCTCTTAGGGGCCAACGTCCTGACTTTC. Residues: CATIDSLLGANVLTF.

This chain links TRBV24-1 with TRBJ2-2; 10 nucleotides line up with TRBD1. The length of the CDR3 is 21 residues. The V segment lost 1 base and the J segment 2 bases; nucleotides outside the gene matches: 15. Germline values: CDR1 KGHDR, CDR2 SFDVKD. CDR3 residues: CATSDLGGTGAQLFNTGELFF. CDR3 nucleotide sequence: TGTGCCACCAGTGATTTAGGCGGGACAGGGGCCCAGCTATTTAACACCGGGGAGCTGTTTTTT.

CDR3 sequence reads: CASSIVTGAGNQPQHF. The CDR3, as DNA: TGTGCCAGTAGTATAGTCACAGGGGCAGGCAATCAGCCCCAGCATTTT. V gene TRBV19 combines with J gene TRBJ1-5, with 7 bases aligning to TRBD1. Germline-derived CDR1 and CDR2 are LNHDA and SQIVND (reference sequence). The junction had 5 bases not matched to a gene; V was cut back by 1 base and J by 2 bases. The CDR3 totals 16 residues.